Listed here are 17 T cell receptor beta chains from one sample, sequenced in a study of T-cell reconstitution after alpha-beta-depleted transplantation in children. Unique molecular identifiers were incorporated during preparation of the TCRbeta library. Each CDR3 protein is one row after TCRdb ran MiXCR on the PCR reads. The repertoire holds more than 200,000 distinct CDR3 sequences, with 20% to 30% as singletons. The sample consisted of PBMCs, mostly from graft donor cells, taken 360 days after TCRalphabeta/CD19-depleted stem cell transplant. Receptors were obtained from a female patient aged 2-9 years who had a stem cell transplant for congenital amegakaryocytic thrombocytopenia, so the T cells may come from the graft donor.

The V and J genes are TRBV20-1 and TRBJ2-2, with a tentative D call TRBD2 (6 bases). CDR1 and CDR2 from the germline V gene are DFQATT and SNEGSKA (reference sequence). Trimming shortened V by 1 base and J by 0 bases, and 6 bases separated the two germline ends. The CDR3 totals 14 residues. CDR3 region: CSARAGANTGELFF. In DNA form, the CDR3 reads TGCAGTGCTAGAGCGGGGGCGAACACCGGGGAGCTGTTTTTT.

This clonotype was observed a handful of times. The CDR3 region is CSANPRQWDSGNTIYF. DNA of the CDR3: TGCAGTGCCAATCCGCGGCAGTGGGACTCTGGAAACACCATATATTTT. The chain uses TRBV20-1 and TRBJ1-3; D not resolved. The CDR3 has 16 amino acids. V was clipped by 6 bases and J by 0 bases, with 18 bases between them. The germline CDR1 and CDR2 sequences are DFQATT and SNEGSKA (reference sequence).

This sequence joins TRBV12-3 or TRBV12-4 and TRBJ1-2; D is uncertain. The CDR3 sequence is 13 residues long. V lost 5 bases, J lost 0 bases, and 7 bases lay in between. CDR3 DNA sequence: TGTGCCAGCAGTATAGTAGCTAACTATGGCTACACCTTC. Translation gives CASSIVANYGYTF.

Regarding this clonotype: One end of the junction does not line up with germline, which may come from a read error. The V and J genes are TRBV2 and TRBJ2-6; tentatively, D is TRBD1 or TRBD2 (6 bases each). CDR3 size: 18 residues. Germline V CDR1 and CDR2: SNHLY, FYNNEI. This CDR3 reads CTSSQGTFGGAGANVLTF. In DNA, the CDR3 is TGTACCAGCAGTCAAGGGACATTCGGAGGGGCTGGGGCCAACGTCCTGACTTTC.

This clonotype was counted between two and nine times. The chain is built from TRBV7-2 and TRBJ2-1; no definite D call. V was shortened by 1 base and J by 1 base, with 8 bases between the two germline ends. The CDR3 covers 15 residues. Germline V gives CDR1 SGHTA, CDR2 FQGNSA. CDR3 loop: CASSLGVTSYNEQFF. The CDR3 DNA sequence: TGTGCCAGCAGCTTAGGGGTGACGTCCTACAATGAGCAGTTCTTC.

There are a few counts of this clonotype. The rearrangement links TRBV7-2 to TRBJ1-1, with D possibly matching TRBD1 (5 bases). Germline V gene sequence: CDR1 SGHTA, CDR2 FQGNSA. V was pared by 5 bases and J by 3 bases, with 16 bases between. The CDR3 runs to 15 residues. CDR3 amino acids: CASSLPPGIDTEAFF. CDR3 sequence (DNA): TGTGCCAGCAGCCTTCCCCCAGGGATCGACACTGAAGCTTTCTTT.

The chain recombines TRBV27 with TRBJ2-5, with a possible D match to TRBD2 (5 bases). The CDR3 runs to 15 residues. Per germline, CDR1 MNHEY and CDR2 SMNVEV (reference sequence). The V and J ends lost 0 bases and 2 bases respectively, with 10 bases between them. CDR3 in amino acids: CASSLSPGSQETQYF. The CDR3 nucleotides read TGTGCCAGCAGTTTATCCCCGGGAAGTCAAGAGACCCAGTACTTC.

The chain joins TRBV10-3 to TRBJ1-4, with D possibly being TRBD1 (6 bases). The CDR3 length is 14 residues. Germline lookup yields CDR1 ENHRY and CDR2 SYGVKD. Trimming took 4 bases from V and 5 from J, leaving 11 bases between them. CDR3: CAISGRGLNEKLFF. Here the CDR3 DNA reads TGTGCCATCAGTGGCCGGGGGCTAAATGAAAAACTGTTTTTT.

The CDR3, as DNA: TGCAGCGTTGAAAACCAAGGGGTGAACACTGAAGCTTTCTTT. The encoded protein is CSVENQGVNTEAFF. The chain couples TRBV29-1 to TRBJ1-1; TRBD1 might be the D (5 bases). The V end lost 2 bases, the J end lost 0 bases, and 10 bases lay between the germline ends. In germline, CDR1 is SQVTM, CDR2 ANQGSEA. The length of the CDR3 is 14 residues.

In its sample, this clonotype was seen many times. The chain recombines TRBV2 with TRBJ2-7, with D perhaps TRBD2 (5 bases). The CDR3 extends over 15 amino acids. CDR1 and CDR2 (germline): SNHLY, FYNNEI. V was shortened by 1 base and J by 3 bases, with 13 bases between the two germline ends. CDR3 residues: CASSEGPGGRYEQYF. CDR3 bases: TGTGCCAGCAGTGAAGGTCCCGGAGGCCGCTACGAGCAGTACTTC.

The chain links TRBV11-3 to TRBJ2-5; D might be TRBD1 or TRBD2, each matching 5 bases. CDR1 and CDR2 (germline): SGHNT, YENEEA. V shed 1 base and J shed 4 bases, with 13 bases lying between them. This CDR3 spans 15 amino acids. CDR3 nucleotides: TGTGCCAGCAGCTTAGGAGGGTTGGGGCGAGAGACCCAGTACTTC. Amino acid sequence: CASSLGGLGRETQYF.

In its sample, this clonotype was seen a few times. The chain recombines TRBV3-1 with TRBJ2-5, with D unclear. The CDR3 extends over 11 amino acids. The V and J ends lost 2 bases and 8 bases respectively, with 6 bases between them. Germline lookup yields CDR1 LGHDT and CDR2 YNNKEL (reference sequence). CDR3 sequence: CASSQRFTQYF. CDR3 coding DNA: TGTGCCAGCAGCCAAAGGTTTACCCAGTACTTC.

A few counts support this clonotype. V is TRBV20-1 and J is TRBJ1-3; 7 bases are shared with TRBD1. Germline V gene sequence: CDR1 DFQATT, CDR2 SNEGSKA (reference sequence). CDR3 size: 16 residues. J gave up 3 bases and V 1 base, and 9 bases lay outside the gene matches. The CDR3 sequence: CSARVLDRAHGNTIYF. CDR3 nucleotides: TGCAGTGCTAGAGTCCTCGACAGGGCGCATGGAAACACCATATATTTT.

This clonotype was seen at least ten times. The chain has TRBV16 and TRBJ1-1; 7 bases align to TRBD1. V lost 10 bases, J lost 0 bases, and 11 bases stayed unmatched. CDR1 is KGHSY and CDR2 is FQNENV in the germline V gene. The CDR3 totals 15 residues. The CDR3 DNA follows: TGTGCCACCCTCCCTCGGGACAGCTTGAACACTGAAGCTTTCTTT. This codes for CATLPRDSLNTEAFF.

In this sample, this clonotype turned up a few times. The V gene is TRBV2, the J gene TRBJ2-3; 7 nucleotides match TRBD2. V lost 6 bases to trimming and J lost 5 bases; unmatched junction nucleotides: 17. This CDR3 is 17 amino acids long. The germline CDR1 and CDR2 sequences are SNHLY and FYNNEI. Written as DNA, the CDR3 is TGTGCCAGCAGATCTTTCCTCTATAGAACTAGCGAAGATACGCAGTATTTT. Protein: CASRSFLYRTSEDTQYF.

This clonotype has just a few counts. The chain combines TRBV29-1 with TRBJ1-1; no firm D call. This CDR3 has 11 amino acids. Germline lookup yields CDR1 SQVTM and CDR2 ANQGSEA. V lost 5 bases, J lost 5 bases, and 9 bases lay in between. CDR3 region: CSVSRGTEAFF. CDR3 bases: TGCAGCGTTTCTCGTGGTACTGAAGCTTTCTTT.

The V and J genes are TRBV7-2 and TRBJ2-3; 8 bases match TRBD2. Per germline, CDR1 SGHTA and CDR2 FQGNSA. The CDR3 consists of 16 residues. J lost 1 base, V lost 10 bases, and 13 bases had no gene match. The CDR3 region has the DNA TGTGCCACGGCTGTTGCGGGAGGTCGCGGCACAGATACGCAGTATTTT. It translates to CATAVAGGRGTDTQYF.